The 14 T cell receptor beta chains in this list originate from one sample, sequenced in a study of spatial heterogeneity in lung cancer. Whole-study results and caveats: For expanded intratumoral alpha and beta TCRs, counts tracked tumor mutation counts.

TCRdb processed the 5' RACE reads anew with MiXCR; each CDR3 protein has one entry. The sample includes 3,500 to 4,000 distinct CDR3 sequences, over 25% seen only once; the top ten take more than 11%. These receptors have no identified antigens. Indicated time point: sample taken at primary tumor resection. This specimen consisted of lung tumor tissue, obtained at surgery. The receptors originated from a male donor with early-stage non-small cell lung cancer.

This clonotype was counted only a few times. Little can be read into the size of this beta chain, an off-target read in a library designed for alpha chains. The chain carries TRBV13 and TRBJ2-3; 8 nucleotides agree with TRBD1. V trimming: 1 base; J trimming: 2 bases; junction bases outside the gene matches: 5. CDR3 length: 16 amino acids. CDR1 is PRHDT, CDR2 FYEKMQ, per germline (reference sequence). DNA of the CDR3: TGTGCCAGCAGCTTAGTCGGGACAGGAGACACAGATACGCAGTATTTT. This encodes CASSLVGTGDTDTQYF.

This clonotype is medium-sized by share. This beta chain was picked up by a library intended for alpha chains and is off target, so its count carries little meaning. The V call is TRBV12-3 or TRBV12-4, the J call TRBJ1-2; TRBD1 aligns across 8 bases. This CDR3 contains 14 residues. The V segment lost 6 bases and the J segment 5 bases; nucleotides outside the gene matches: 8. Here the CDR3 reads CASSPTGGKYGYTF. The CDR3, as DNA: TGTGCCAGCAGCCCTACAGGGGGTAAATATGGCTACACCTTC.

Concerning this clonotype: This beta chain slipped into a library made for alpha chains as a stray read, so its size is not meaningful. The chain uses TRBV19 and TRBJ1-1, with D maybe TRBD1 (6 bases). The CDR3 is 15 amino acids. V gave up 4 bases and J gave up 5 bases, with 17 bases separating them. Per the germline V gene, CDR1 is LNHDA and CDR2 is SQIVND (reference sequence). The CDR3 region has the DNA TGTGCCAGTAGTACCGACAGCAGGGGAAGGACTGAAGCTTTCTTT. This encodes CASSTDSRGRTEAFF.

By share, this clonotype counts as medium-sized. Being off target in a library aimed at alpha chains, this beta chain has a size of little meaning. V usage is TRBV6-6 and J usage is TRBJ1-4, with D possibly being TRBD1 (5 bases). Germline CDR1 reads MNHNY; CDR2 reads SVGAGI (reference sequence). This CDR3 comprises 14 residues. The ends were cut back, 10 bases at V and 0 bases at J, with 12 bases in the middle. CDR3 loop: CATRGSATNEKLFF. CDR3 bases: TGTGCCACGAGGGGAAGCGCAACTAATGAAAAACTGTTTTTT.

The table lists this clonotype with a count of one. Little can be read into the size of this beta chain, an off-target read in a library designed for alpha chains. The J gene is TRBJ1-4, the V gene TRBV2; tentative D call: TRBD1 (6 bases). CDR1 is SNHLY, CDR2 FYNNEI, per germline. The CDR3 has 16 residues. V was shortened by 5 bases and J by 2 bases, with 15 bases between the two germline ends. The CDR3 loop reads CASSRVQGFTNEKLFF. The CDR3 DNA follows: TGTGCCAGCAGTCGCGTCCAGGGGTTCACTAATGAAAAACTGTTTTTT.

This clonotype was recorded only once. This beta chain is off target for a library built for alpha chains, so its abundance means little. CDR3 nucleotides: TGTGCCAGCAGCCAAAGGTTTGGCCAGGGAGGCACTGAAGCTTTCTTT. It is translated as CASSQRFGQGGTEAFF. The chain is built from TRBV14 and TRBJ1-1, with D possibly matching TRBD1 (5 bases). V lost 2 bases and J 4 bases, leaving 17 bases between the germline ends. The CDR3 has 16 amino acids. In germline, CDR1 is SGHDN, CDR2 FVKESK.

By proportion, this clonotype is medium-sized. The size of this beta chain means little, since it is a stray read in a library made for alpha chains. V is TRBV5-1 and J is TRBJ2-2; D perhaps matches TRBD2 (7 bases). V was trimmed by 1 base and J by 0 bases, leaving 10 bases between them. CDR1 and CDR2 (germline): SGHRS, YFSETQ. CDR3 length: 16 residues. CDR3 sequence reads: CASSLLGGPNTGELFF. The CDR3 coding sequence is TGCGCCAGCAGCTTGCTGGGGGGGCCGAACACCGGGGAGCTGTTTTTT.

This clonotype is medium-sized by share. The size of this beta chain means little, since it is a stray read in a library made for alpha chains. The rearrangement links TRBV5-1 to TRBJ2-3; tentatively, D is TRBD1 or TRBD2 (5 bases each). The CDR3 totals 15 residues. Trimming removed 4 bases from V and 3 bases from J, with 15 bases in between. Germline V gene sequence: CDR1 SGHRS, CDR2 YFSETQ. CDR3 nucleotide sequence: TGCGCCAGCAGCCGTCGAGGGGACGGGACAGATACGCAGTATTTT. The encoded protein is CASSRRGDGTDTQYF.

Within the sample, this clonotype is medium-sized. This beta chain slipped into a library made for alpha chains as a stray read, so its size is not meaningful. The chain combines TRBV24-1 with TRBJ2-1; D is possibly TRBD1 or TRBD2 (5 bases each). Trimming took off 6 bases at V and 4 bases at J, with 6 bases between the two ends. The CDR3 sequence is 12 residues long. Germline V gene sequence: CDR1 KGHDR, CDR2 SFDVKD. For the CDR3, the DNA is TGTGCCACCAGTTGGGGGTACAATGAGCAGTTCTTC. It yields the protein CATSWGYNEQFF.

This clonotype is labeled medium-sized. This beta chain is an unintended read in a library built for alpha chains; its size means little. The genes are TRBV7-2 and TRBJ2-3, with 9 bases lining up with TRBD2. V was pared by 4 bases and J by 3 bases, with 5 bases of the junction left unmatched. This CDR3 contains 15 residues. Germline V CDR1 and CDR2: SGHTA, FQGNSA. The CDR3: CASSSRGGRTDTQYF. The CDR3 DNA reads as TGTGCCAGCAGCTCGCGGGGGGGCCGAACAGATACGCAGTATTTT.

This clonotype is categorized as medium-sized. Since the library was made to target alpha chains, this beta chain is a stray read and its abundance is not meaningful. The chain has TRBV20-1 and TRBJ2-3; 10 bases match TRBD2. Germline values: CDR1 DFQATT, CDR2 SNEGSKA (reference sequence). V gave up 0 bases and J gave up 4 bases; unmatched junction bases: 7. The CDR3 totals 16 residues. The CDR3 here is CSARESAGGRADTQYF. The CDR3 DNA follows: TGCAGTGCTAGAGAATCAGCGGGGGGGAGGGCAGATACGCAGTATTTT.

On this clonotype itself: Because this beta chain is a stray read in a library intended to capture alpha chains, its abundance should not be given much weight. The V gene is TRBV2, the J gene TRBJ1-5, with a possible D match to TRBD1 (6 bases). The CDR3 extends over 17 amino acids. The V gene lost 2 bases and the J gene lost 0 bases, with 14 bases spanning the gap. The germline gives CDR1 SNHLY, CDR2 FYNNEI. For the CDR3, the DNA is TGTGCCAGCAGTGAACGCGGCAGGGGAAGTAGCAATCAGCCCCAGCATTTT. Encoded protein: CASSERGRGSSNQPQHF.

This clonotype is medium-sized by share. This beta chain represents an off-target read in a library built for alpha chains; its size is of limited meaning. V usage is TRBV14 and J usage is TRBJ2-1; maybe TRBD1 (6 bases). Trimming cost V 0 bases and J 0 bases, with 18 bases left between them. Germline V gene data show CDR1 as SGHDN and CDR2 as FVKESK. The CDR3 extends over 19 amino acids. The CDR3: CASSQDPRQALLSYNEQFF. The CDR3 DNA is TGTGCCAGCAGCCAAGATCCCCGACAGGCCCTACTCTCCTACAATGAGCAGTTCTTC.

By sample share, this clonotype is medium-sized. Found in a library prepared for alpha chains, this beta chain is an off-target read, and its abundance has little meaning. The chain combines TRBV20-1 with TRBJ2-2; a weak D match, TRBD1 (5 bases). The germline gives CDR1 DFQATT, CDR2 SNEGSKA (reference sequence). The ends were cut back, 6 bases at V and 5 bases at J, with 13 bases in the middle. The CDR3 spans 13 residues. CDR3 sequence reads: CSARRAGTGELFF. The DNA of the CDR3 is TGCAGTGCCCGTCGGGCAGGGACCGGGGAGCTGTTTTTT.